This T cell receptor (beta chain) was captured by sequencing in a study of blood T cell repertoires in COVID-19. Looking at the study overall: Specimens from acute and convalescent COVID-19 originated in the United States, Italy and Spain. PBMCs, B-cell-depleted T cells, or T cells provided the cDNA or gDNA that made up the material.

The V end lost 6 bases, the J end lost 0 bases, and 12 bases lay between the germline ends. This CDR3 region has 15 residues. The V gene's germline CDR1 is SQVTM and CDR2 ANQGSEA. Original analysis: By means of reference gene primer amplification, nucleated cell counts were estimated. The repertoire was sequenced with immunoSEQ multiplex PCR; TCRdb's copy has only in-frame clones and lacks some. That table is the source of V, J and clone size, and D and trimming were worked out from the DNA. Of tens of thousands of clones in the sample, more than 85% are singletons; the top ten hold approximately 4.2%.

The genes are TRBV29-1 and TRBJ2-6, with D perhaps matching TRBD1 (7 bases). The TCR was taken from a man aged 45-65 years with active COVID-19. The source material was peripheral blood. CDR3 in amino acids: CSVDREDSGANVLTF. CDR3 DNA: TGCAGCGTCGACAGGGAGGACTCTGGGGCCAACGTCCTGACTTTC.